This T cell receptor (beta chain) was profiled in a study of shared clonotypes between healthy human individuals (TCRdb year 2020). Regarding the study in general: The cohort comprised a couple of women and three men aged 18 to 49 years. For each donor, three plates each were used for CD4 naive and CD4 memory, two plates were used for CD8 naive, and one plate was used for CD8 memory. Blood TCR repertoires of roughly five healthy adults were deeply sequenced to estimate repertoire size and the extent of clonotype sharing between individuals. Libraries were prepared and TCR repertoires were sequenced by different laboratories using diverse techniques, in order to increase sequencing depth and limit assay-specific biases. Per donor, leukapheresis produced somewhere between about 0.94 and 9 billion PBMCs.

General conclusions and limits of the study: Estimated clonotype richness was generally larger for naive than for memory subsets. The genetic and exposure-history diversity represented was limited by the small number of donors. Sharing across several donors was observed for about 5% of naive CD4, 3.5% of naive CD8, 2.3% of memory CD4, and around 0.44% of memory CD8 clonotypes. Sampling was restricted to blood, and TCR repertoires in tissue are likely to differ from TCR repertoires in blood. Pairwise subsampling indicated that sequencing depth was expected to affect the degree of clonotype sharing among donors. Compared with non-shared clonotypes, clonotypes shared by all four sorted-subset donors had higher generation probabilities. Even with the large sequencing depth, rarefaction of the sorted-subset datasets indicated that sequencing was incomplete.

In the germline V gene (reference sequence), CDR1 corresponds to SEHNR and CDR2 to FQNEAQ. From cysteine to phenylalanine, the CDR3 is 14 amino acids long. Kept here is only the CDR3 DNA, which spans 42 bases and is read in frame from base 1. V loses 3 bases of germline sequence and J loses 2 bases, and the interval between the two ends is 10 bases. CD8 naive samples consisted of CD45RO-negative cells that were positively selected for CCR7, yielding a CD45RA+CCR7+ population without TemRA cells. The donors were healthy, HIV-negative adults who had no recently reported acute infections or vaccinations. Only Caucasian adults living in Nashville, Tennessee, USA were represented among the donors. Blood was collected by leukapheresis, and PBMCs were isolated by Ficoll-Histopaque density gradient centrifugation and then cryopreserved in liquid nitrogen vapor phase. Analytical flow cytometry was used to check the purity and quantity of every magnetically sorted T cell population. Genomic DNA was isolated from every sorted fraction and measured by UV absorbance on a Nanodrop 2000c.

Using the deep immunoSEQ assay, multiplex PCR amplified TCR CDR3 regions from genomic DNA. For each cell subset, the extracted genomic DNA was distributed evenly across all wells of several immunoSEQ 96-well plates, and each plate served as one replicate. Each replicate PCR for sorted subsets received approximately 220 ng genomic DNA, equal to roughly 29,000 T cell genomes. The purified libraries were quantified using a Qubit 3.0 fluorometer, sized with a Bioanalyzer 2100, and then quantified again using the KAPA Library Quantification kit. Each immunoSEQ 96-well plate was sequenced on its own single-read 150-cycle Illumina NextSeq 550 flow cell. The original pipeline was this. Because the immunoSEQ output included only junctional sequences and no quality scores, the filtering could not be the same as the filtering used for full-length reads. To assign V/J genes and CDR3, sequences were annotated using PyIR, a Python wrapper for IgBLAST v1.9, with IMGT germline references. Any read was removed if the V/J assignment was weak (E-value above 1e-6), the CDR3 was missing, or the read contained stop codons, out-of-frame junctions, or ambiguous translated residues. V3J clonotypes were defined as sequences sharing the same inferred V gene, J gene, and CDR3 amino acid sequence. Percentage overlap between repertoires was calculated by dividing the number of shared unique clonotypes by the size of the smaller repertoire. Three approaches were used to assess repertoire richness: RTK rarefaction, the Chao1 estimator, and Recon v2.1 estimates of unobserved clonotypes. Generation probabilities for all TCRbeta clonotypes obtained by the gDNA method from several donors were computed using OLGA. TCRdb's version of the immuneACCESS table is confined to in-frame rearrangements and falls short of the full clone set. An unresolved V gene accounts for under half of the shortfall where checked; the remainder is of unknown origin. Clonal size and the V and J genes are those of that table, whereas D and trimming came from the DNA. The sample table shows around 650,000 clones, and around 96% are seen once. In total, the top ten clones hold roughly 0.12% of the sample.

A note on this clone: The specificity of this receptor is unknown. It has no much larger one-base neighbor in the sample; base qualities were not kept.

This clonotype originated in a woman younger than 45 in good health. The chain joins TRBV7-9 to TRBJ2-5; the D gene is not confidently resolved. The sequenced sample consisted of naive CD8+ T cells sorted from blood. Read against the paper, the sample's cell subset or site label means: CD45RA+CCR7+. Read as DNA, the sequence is TGTGCCAGCAGCTTTGATTTAAGGCAAGAGACCCAGTACTTC. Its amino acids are CASSFDLRQETQYF. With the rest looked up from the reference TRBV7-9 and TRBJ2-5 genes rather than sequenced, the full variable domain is DTGVSQNPRHKITKRGQNVTFRCDPISEHNRLYWYRQTLGQGPEFLTYFQNEAQLEKSRLLSDRFSAERPKGSFSTLEIQRTEQGDSAMYLCASSFDLRQETQYFGPGTRLLVL.